The T cell receptor (beta chain) described here comes from a study of T-cell memory formation after mild COVID-19. Study-level findings and limits: Contracting CD8+ clones were enriched in EMRA, CD4+ mainly in CM and EM. Whether day 37 second-wave clones are SARS-CoV-2-specific was not confirmed.

For this clonotype: Its target is not known.

Each CDR3 protein is one row after TCRdb ran MiXCR on the 5' RACE reads. This table has about 280,000 distinct CDR3 sequences, 8% to 9% appearing once. The CDR3 totals 15 residues. V shed 6 bases and J shed 7 bases, with 19 bases lying between them. The chain uses TRBV12-3 or TRBV12-4 and TRBJ2-4, with D possibly being TRBD1 (5 bases). This clonotype was sampled from a man between 18 and 35 years old who had mild COVID-19 (a few samples of this study predate the infection). Cell type and time point are not known. Input material: PBMCs or a T cell subset sorted from them (not recorded which). CDR3 in amino acids: CASSPDGTWGNIQYF. Here the CDR3 DNA reads TGTGCCAGCAGCCCCGACGGTACCTGGGGCAACATTCAGTACTTC.